This T cell receptor (beta chain) was recovered during a study of T cells in Graves' hyperthyroidism and ophthalmopathy (dated by TCRdb to the late 2010s). In terms of the full investigation: Peripheral blood was sampled at the time of initial diagnosis, prior to any treatment. To identify distinguishing TCR V-J signatures, a discovery cohort of about 100 patients was used, comprising roughly 45 with Graves' ophthalmopathy and around 60 with stable Graves' hyperthyroidism. Whether ophthalmopathy could be predicted prospectively was tested in an independent validation cohort made up of some 20 hyperthyroidism patients plus 17 patients who later progressed to ophthalmopathy. For training and testing, the 100 or so patients in the discovery cohort were randomly divided in a 7:3 ratio. Thyroid tissue and blood T-cell repertoires from about 6 Graves' hyperthyroidism patients were also compared in the study. Once sampling was done, hyperthyroidism patients were given methimazole at a starting dose of 30 mg daily, whereas ophthalmopathy patients were given high-dose intravenous methylprednisolone. TCR Vbeta CDR3 sequencing of 120 to 150 peripheral blood samples (over 40 ophthalmopathy, about 74 hyperthyroidism and roughly 17 progressor patients) is reported in the paper.

Stable Graves' hyperthyroidism was defined as no progression to ophthalmopathy during 18 months of follow-up. Hyperthyroidism patients were aged 18 to 65 years and newly diagnosed, with disease duration of less than 2 months. Any patient with an uncontrolled infection, another autoimmune disease, pregnancy or lactation was excluded. Diagnoses were established on the basis of clinical symptoms, serum thyroxine and TRAb, thyroid ultrasound, and orbital computed tomography. PBMCs were separated from 7.5 to 10 ml of fresh peripheral blood using Ficoll-Paque density gradient centrifugation. Trizol reagent was used to extract total RNA, and RNA quality was then checked on an Agilent 2100 Bioanalyzer. TCR beta CDR3 regions were amplified from RNA transcripts. A first-round RT-PCR of the TCR CDR3 used the HTBI primer set with the Qiagen OneStep RT-PCR kit. A second multiplex PCR round built the libraries, followed by size selection and purification. Libraries were sequenced paired-end with 100 bp reads on an Illumina HiSeq2000. For the original study's pipeline: Raw data were processed with SOAPnuke, discarding reads with adapters, uncalled bases, mean Phred below 15, or no exact constant-primer or identifier match. COPE v1.2.5 was used to merge the high-quality paired reads, and each unique nucleotide sequence was defined as a clonotype. MiTCR v1.1 was used to align the clonotypes against IMGT TRBV, TRBD and TRBJ reference segments. The analysis was restricted to V-J combinations with a frequency above 0.0001, which together covered 99.2% of the repertoires. A TCS score was defined as the ratio between F50 (clonal expansion) and ExV (chaos), using BLOSUM62-based TCRdist between CDR3 peptides within each V-J. Welch's t-statistics and random forest reduced roughly 500 V-J features to 13, which were used in a naive Bayes classifier (R e1071). The raw public data were reprocessed by TCRdb itself: fastp quality trimming at Q25, MiXCR clonotype calling, in-frame beta chains only. Each CDR3 protein appears once, grouped with its most common genes and DNA. These V and J calls rely on TCRdb rather than the paper's analysis. The sample table contains under 400,000 distinct CDR3 sequences; only one count was recorded for around 17% of them. The ten largest clones capture roughly 33% of the sample.

Paper-wide results and their limitations: Most expanded thyroid clonotypes (frequency above 0.001) were also detected in blood, a finding suggesting that blood repertoires may reflect thyroid immune responses. No statistical method was used to fix the sample size in advance, and group allocation was not hidden from the investigators. In validation, the model predicted progression to ophthalmopathy with over 60% sensitivity and 72% to 85% specificity, a median of 6.5 months before onset. A model built on a 13 V-J signature distinguished ophthalmopathy from stable hyperthyroidism, reaching about 89% sensitivity and 81.08% specificity in cross-validation and 80%/75% in testing.

Between the V and J ends, shortened by 3 bases and 3 bases respectively, the junction contains 6 bases. The CDR3 measures 12 amino acids from cysteine to phenylalanine. This entry keeps only the CDR3 DNA: 36 bases, framed from base 1. CDR1 and CDR2, looked up from the germline V gene, are MDHEN and SYDVKM. This clonotype was seen at least ten times. The specificity of this receptor is unknown. Nothing much larger sits one base from this clone, and base qualities are not available. Material: blood. The receptor's source is a man aged 25 to 40 with Graves' hyperthyroidism. This chain is built from TRBV28 and TRBJ2-7, with an unclear D gene assignment. The CDR3 region reads CASSLNGYEQYF. The sequenced DNA: TGTGCCAGCAGTTTGAATGGCTACGAGCAGTACTTC. With all but the CDR3 taken from the reference TRBV28 and TRBJ2-7 genes, the full variable domain is: DVKVTQSSRYLVKRTGEKVFLECVQDMDHENMFWYRQDPGLGLRLIYFSYDVKMKEKGDIPEGYSVSREKKERFSLILESASTNQTSMYLCASSLNGYEQYFGPGTRLTVT.